This TCR beta chain stems from a study of cytotoxic CD8 clonotypes in ibrutinib-treated CLL. The V gene lost 0 bases and the J gene lost 2 bases, with 7 bases spanning the gap. In germline, CDR1 is MNHNY, CDR2 SVGAGI (reference sequence). The CDR3 sequence is 14 residues long. Here immunoSEQ multiplex PCR was the method, and the copy in TCRdb shows in-frame clones only, minus some. The data contain roughly 160,000 clones, about 80% of them singletons. Sequencing was performed on PBMCs, taken after 12 months of ibrutinib treatment. The clonotype originates from a human donor with chronic lymphocytic leukemia. The rearrangement joins TRBV6-6 to TRBJ1-2; tentative D call: TRBD1 (6 bases). CDR3 nucleotides: TGTGCCAGCAGTTACTCGAGGGGGAACTATGGCTACACCTTC. Its translation: CASSYSRGNYGYTF.